The 30 T cell receptor beta chains in this list originate from one sample, sequenced in a study of CD8+CD57+ T cells in acquired aplastic anemia. Genomic DNA templated the TCR beta VDJ and CDR3 profiling. TCRdb ran MiXCR on the reads and lists one entry per CDR3 protein. The top ten hold around a tenth of the sample, which has more than 150,000 distinct CDR3 sequences, around 45% seen once. Whoever was chosen for sequencing had shown CD8+CD57+ cell expansion by flow cytometry. The sequencing input was sorted CD4+, CD8+, or CD8+CD57+ T cells (not recorded which) from PBMCs. These receptors all stem from a human donor with aplastic anemia.

In the case of this clonotype: A much larger clone sits a single nucleotide away, making a read error possible. V and J are TRBV29-1 and TRBJ2-7, with D possibly being TRBD1 or TRBD2 (5 bases each). The germline V gene has CDR1 SQVTM and CDR2 ANQGSEA. V lost 3 bases and J 0 bases, leaving 18 bases between the germline ends. The length of the CDR3 is 16 residues. The CDR3 bases are TGCAGCGTTGACACAGGACGGGGAGTCACCTCCTACGAGCAGTACTTC. Amino acid sequence: CSVDTGRGVTSYEQYF.

On this clonotype itself: Relative to the germline gene, one junction end is altered; a read error may explain this. The chain recombines TRBV15 with TRBJ2-7; D remains unclear. In germline, CDR1 is LNHNV, CDR2 YYDKDF (reference sequence). CDR3 length: 16 amino acids. As DNA, the CDR3 is TGTGCCACCAGCGGAGCCCCCCCCCCTCCACACTACGGGCAGTACTTC. Translating it yields CATSGAPPPPHYGQYF.

The V gene is TRBV12-5, the J gene TRBJ1-5; tentatively, D is TRBD1 (5 bases). The CDR3 loop spans 19 amino acids. Germline V lookup: CDR1 LGHNT, CDR2 FRNRAP. Trimming cost V 9 bases and J 0 bases, with 27 bases left between them. In DNA form, the CDR3 reads TGTGCTAGCGGGACGGGGAGAGACCCGGGAAGGTATAGCAATCAGCCCCAGCATTTT. Its protein is CASGTGRDPGRYSNQPQHF.

This clonotype was detected once. At one boundary the junction diverges from the germline segment, which might be a read error. This chain connects TRBV2 to TRBJ2-1; the D is unclear. The CDR3 is 11 residues long. Germline CDR1 and CDR2: SNHLY and FYNNEI. Here the CDR3 reads CASSAIGEQFF. CDR3 DNA sequence: TGTGCTAGCAGTGCTATAGGGGAGCAGTTCTTC.

The sample holds many counts of this clonotype. This chain connects TRBV7-9 to TRBJ2-3; D gene unclear. This CDR3 region has 11 residues. The V end was cut by 2 bases, the J end by 9 bases, with 6 bases between. Germline loops: CDR1 SEHNR, CDR2 FQNEAQ (reference sequence). CDR3 bases: TGTGCCAGCAGCTTATTGACGACGCAGTATTTT. Translating it yields CASSLLTTQYF.

The chain recombines TRBV6-4 with TRBJ1-6, with a possible D match to TRBD1 (5 bases). This CDR3 has 16 amino acids. Germline values: CDR1 MRHNA, CDR2 SNTAGT. V lost 6 bases and J lost 12, with 24 bases in between. The CDR3 reads CASSNDMGPGGLPLHF. The CDR3 DNA reads TGTGCCAGCAGCAACGACATGGGACCGGGAGGTTTACCCCTCCACTTT.

The V call is TRBV7-6, the J call TRBJ2-7, with D maybe TRBD1 (7 bases). The ends were cut back, 1 base at V and 2 bases at J, with 15 bases in the middle. Germline V gene lookup returns CDR1 SGHVS and CDR2 FNYEAQ. The CDR3 is 16 residues long. The CDR3 here is CASSLGPTGTPYEQYF. The CDR3 DNA reads TGTGCCAGCAGCTTAGGCCCGACAGGGACTCCCTACGAGCAGTACTTC.

This chain uses TRBV2 with TRBJ2-4; 7 bases fit TRBD2. Germline lookup yields CDR1 SNHLY and CDR2 FYNNEI. V was pared by 5 bases and J by 8 bases, with 6 bases of the junction left unmatched. The length of the CDR3 is 13 residues. CDR3 nucleotide sequence: TGTGCCAGCAGTTACGGGGGGACGGACATTCAGTACTTC. Translated: CASSYGGTDIQYF.

As regards this clonotype: This could be a read error, since a much larger clone is one nucleotide away. The rearrangement uses TRBV12-3 or TRBV12-4 and TRBJ2-7, with TRBD2 matching 8 bases. J was trimmed by 3 bases and V by 6 bases; bases with no gene match: 19. The CDR3 contains 18 residues. The CDR3 protein is CASSLPGLVGEAYYEQYF. In DNA form, the CDR3 reads TGTGCCAGCAGCCTGCCGGGACTAGTGGGAGAAGCCTACTACGAGCAGTACTTC.

The chain employs TRBV2 and TRBJ2-2, with 9 bases fitting TRBD2. This CDR3 has 15 amino acids. Germline assignment: CDR1 SNHLY and CDR2 FYNNEI. V lost 3 bases, J lost 5 bases, and 4 bases stayed unmatched. The CDR3 reads CASSETSGTTGELFF. The CDR3 DNA is TGTGCCAGCAGTGAGACTAGCGGAACTACCGGGGAGCTGTTTTTT.

The V and J genes are TRBV7-3 and TRBJ2-7, with 13 bases fitting TRBD2. The CDR3 is 19 residues long. Germline-derived CDR1 and CDR2 are SGHTA and FQGTGA. J gave up 0 bases and V 5 bases, and 13 bases lay outside the gene matches. The CDR3 protein is CASSINRRTSGSSSYEQYF. The CDR3 coding sequence is TGTGCCAGCAGCATAAACAGGCGGACTAGCGGGAGCTCCTCCTACGAGCAGTACTTC.

To note about this clonotype: A read error may produce the germline difference seen at one junction end. This chain joins TRBV7-9 and TRBJ1-5; no clear D. Germline V gene lookup returns CDR1 SEHNR and CDR2 FQNEAQ (reference sequence). This CDR3 has 13 residues. CDR3 sequence: CTSSLGSNQPQHF. The CDR3 nucleotides are TGTACCAGCAGCTTAGGAAGCAATCAGCCCCAGCATTTT.

This clonotype has a handful of counts. The chain uses TRBV5-1 and TRBJ1-3; possible D gene TRBD1, 5 bases. This CDR3 is built from 17 residues. Germline lookup yields CDR1 SGHRS and CDR2 YFSETQ. V was clipped by 0 bases and J by 0 bases, with 13 bases between them. CDR3 bases: TGCGCCAGCAGCTTGGAAGGGACGGCGAGCTCTGGAAACACCATATATTTT. Its protein is CASSLEGTASSGNTIYF.

This clonotype was found many times. The rearrangement links TRBV12-3 or TRBV12-4 to TRBJ1-1, with D tentatively TRBD1 (5 bases). The V end was cut by 2 bases, the J end by 4 bases, with 11 bases between. This CDR3 spans 14 amino acids. The CDR3: CASSLSTGGTEAFF. In DNA, the CDR3 is TGTGCCAGCAGTTTATCTACGGGGGGCACTGAAGCTTTCTTT.

V is TRBV15 and J is TRBJ2-6, with 7 bases that match TRBD1. This CDR3 is 17 amino acids long. V was pared by 3 bases and J by 2 bases, with 7 bases of the junction left unmatched. Germline V gene data show CDR1 as LNHNV and CDR2 as YYDKDF (reference sequence). CDR3 DNA: TGTGCCACCAGCAGCCCTCACACAGGGGCTGGGGCCAACGTCCTGACTTTC. Amino acids: CATSSPHTGAGANVLTF.

The chain recombines TRBV10-3 with TRBJ2-2, with D perhaps assigned TRBD1 or TRBD2 (5 bases each). The CDR3 sequence is 15 residues long. Trimming removed 0 bases from V and 6 bases from J, with 11 bases in between. Germline values: CDR1 ENHRY, CDR2 SYGVKD. This CDR3 reads CAISESGQGAGELFF. In nucleotides, the CDR3 is TGTGCCATCAGTGAGTCAGGGCAGGGAGCCGGGGAGCTGTTTTTT.

This clonotype has a count of ten or more. The genes are TRBV19 and TRBJ1-5; perhaps TRBD1 as D (5 bases). Germline lookup yields CDR1 LNHDA and CDR2 SQIVND (reference sequence). The CDR3 is 15 amino acids. With 0 bases removed from V and 7 bases from J, the gap between germline ends came to 13 bases. The DNA of the CDR3 is TGTGCCAGTAGTATAGATGGGGCAGGAGGGCAGCCCCAGCATTTT. This translates into CASSIDGAGGQPQHF.

This sequence joins TRBV7-2 and TRBJ1-1; the D gene is possibly TRBD1 (5 bases). There are 15 residues in the CDR3. The V end was cut by 1 base, the J end by 6 bases, with 15 bases between. The germline gives CDR1 SGHTA, CDR2 FQGNSA. The CDR3 sequence: CASSLGRDPASEAFF. DNA for the CDR3: TGTGCCAGCAGCTTAGGTAGGGACCCCGCCTCTGAAGCTTTCTTT.

The V gene is TRBV9, the J gene TRBJ1-6; D remains unclear. V dropped 0 bases and J dropped 16 bases, with 14 bases sitting between them. CDR1 SGDLS and CDR2 YYNGEE come from the germline V gene. This CDR3 comprises 13 residues. The CDR3 DNA is TGTGCCAGCAGCGTAGCGGGTTGGCAGGAACTCCACTTT. It translates to CASSVAGWQELHF.

This clonotype was observed a handful of times. This rearrangement joins TRBV25-1 to TRBJ2-2, with unresolved D. Deletions cut 3 bases from V and 7 bases from J, with 9 bases between. The length of the CDR3 is 13 residues. Germline CDR1 MGHDK, CDR2 SYGVNS. DNA for the CDR3: TGTGCCAGCAGTGATGAGGAAGTCGGGGAGCTGTTTTTT. Its protein product is CASSDEEVGELFF.

The genes are TRBV19 and TRBJ2-7, with D possibly TRBD2 on 5 matching bases. The germline gives CDR1 LNHDA, CDR2 SQIVND (reference sequence). The CDR3 runs 14 residues. Trimming pared 3 bases from V and 2 bases from J, leaving 11 bases between. In DNA, the CDR3 is TGTGCCAGTAGTATTGGGAGAATGACCTACGAGCAGTACTTC. Translating gives CASSIGRMTYEQYF.

The V gene is TRBV9, the J gene TRBJ2-1, with D unresolved. The CDR3 consists of 12 residues. Looked up from germline, CDR1 is SGDLS and CDR2 is YYNGEE. Trimming took 5 bases from V and 10 from J, leaving 13 bases between them. In nucleotides, the CDR3 is TGTGCCAGCAGTATATCTTCCCTGGAGCAGTTCTTC. It encodes CASSISSLEQFF.

This clonotype was detected many times. The CDR3 protein is CASSPGTSLEQYF. As DNA, the CDR3 is TGTGCCAGCAGCCCGGGGACTAGCCTGGAGCAGTACTTC. This chain links TRBV6-1 with TRBJ2-7; 9 bases are shared with TRBD2. The CDR3 has 13 residues. Germline V gene lookup returns CDR1 MNHNS and CDR2 SASEGT. After removal of 6 bases from V and 7 bases from J, the junction contained 7 bases not matched to a gene.

V and J are TRBV11-2 and TRBJ2-1, with D maybe TRBD2 (5 bases). CDR3 size: 17 residues. Trimming took 2 bases from V and 0 from J, leaving 14 bases between them. CDR1 is SGHAT, CDR2 FQNNGV, per germline. The CDR3 DNA is TGTGCCAGCAGCTTACTCGGAGGCTTAAGCTCCTACAATGAGCAGTTCTTC. The encoded protein is CASSLLGGLSSYNEQFF.

This chain joins TRBV29-1 and TRBJ2-2; D possibly corresponds to TRBD1 (6 bases). The CDR3 runs to 15 residues. The V gene's germline CDR1 is SQVTM and CDR2 ANQGSEA. The V end lost 4 bases, the J end lost 0 bases, and 12 bases lay between the germline ends. The CDR3 DNA is TGCAGCGTTGCCCCGGGACACTCGAACACCGGGGAGCTGTTTTTT. It codes for CSVAPGHSNTGELFF.

Worth noting for this clonotype: This could be a read error, since a much larger clone is one nucleotide away. The V gene is TRBV9, the J gene TRBJ1-4; TRBD1 matches 7 bases. V trimming: 3 bases; J trimming: 0 bases; junction bases outside the gene matches: 2. Germline CDR1 SGDLS, CDR2 YYNGEE. The CDR3 is 15 amino acids. The CDR3 DNA reads as TGTGCCAGCAGCGCGGGGACAGCAACTAATGAAAAACTGTTTTTT. It yields the protein CASSAGTATNEKLFF.

The rearrangement joins TRBV10-3 to TRBJ2-5; D is unclear. The germline V gene has CDR1 ENHRY and CDR2 SYGVKD. Trimming stripped 2 bases from V and 3 bases from J, with 10 bases between. The CDR3 spans 14 residues. CDR3 DNA: TGTGCCATCAGTGAGGCTGGCGGAGAAGAGACCCAGTACTTC. Its protein is CAISEAGGEETQYF.

The table lists this clonotype with many counts. This chain connects TRBV15 to TRBJ1-5; 10 bases line up with TRBD1. The ends lost 6 bases at V and 4 bases at J; junction bases unmatched: 3. CDR1 is LNHNV, CDR2 YYDKDF, per germline (reference sequence). CDR3 length: 14 amino acids. The CDR3 sequence is CATRGQGVNQPQHF. In nucleotides, the CDR3 is TGTGCCACCAGAGGACAGGGGGTTAATCAGCCCCAGCATTTT. The variable domain in full, completed from reference TRBV15 and TRBJ1-5, reads DAMVIQNPRYQVTQFGKPVTLSCSQTLNHNVMYWYQQKSSQAPKLLFHYYDKDFNNEADTPDNFQSRRPNTSFCFLDIRSPGLGDTAMYLCATRGQGVNQPQHFGDGTRLSIL.

This clonotype occurred many times. The chain is built from TRBV20-1 and TRBJ1-2; D gene unclear. Germline V gives CDR1 DFQATT, CDR2 SNEGSKA (reference sequence). The CDR3 is made up of 14 amino acids. Trimming left V 1 base short and J 8 bases short, with 17 bases between. The CDR3 loop is CSARGGALDWGYTF. For the CDR3, the DNA is TGCAGTGCTAGAGGCGGCGCACTGGATTGGGGCTACACCTTC.

V usage is TRBV20-1 and J usage is TRBJ1-6; no clear D. The CDR3 has 14 residues. Germline CDR1 reads DFQATT; CDR2 reads SNEGSKA (reference sequence). Trimming took 1 base from V and 6 from J, leaving 10 bases between them. The CDR3 bases are TGCAGTGCTAGAGCGGGAAGTGGTAATTCACCCCTCCACTTT. Translation gives CSARAGSGNSPLHF.